This T cell receptor beta chain derives from a study of CD8 T cells in Susac syndrome. Between the trimmed V and J ends, which lost 0 bases and 8 bases, there was a span of 17 bases. Germline loops: CDR1 LGHNA, CDR2 YNFKEQ. This CDR3 is built from 16 residues. The RNA, about 0.45 to 1 ug, was put through reverse transcription using random hexamers. Each CDR3 protein is one row after TCRdb ran MiXCR on the immunoSEQ multiplex PCR reads. In the table there are about 440,000 distinct CDR3 sequences, more than 80% of which are singletons. Material: CD8+ T cells from PBMCs. This sequence was found in a human donor with multiple sclerosis. This chain connects TRBV4-2 to TRBJ2-1; no firm D call. CDR3 in DNA: TGTGCCAGCAGCCAAGATCCAGGCGCGGTGGTGGATGAGCAGTTCTTC. Its translation is CASSQDPGAVVDEQFF.